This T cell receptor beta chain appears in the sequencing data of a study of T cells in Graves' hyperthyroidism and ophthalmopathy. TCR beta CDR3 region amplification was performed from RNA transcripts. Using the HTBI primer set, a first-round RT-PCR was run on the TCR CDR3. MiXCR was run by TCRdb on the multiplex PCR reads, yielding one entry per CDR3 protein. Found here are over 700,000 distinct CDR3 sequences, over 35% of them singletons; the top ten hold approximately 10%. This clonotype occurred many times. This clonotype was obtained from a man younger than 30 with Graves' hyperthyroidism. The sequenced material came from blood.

CDR3: CATLLEDAGELFF. For the CDR3, the DNA is TGTGCCACCCTCCTCGAGGATGCCGGGGAGCTGTTTTTT. V is TRBV2 and J is TRBJ2-2; no clear D gene. Germline CDR1 and CDR2: SNHLY and FYNNEI. Trimming took 10 bases from V and 6 from J, leaving 15 bases between them. The CDR3 sequence is 13 residues long.